This T cell receptor beta chain came from a study of blood T cell repertoires in COVID-19. CDR1 and CDR2 from the germline V gene are SGHDT and YYEEEE. The V gene lost 4 bases and the J gene lost 4 bases, with 18 bases spanning the gap. This CDR3 has 16 amino acids. Original handling: Estimation of nucleated cell counts relied on the amplification of reference gene primers. Assay: immunoSEQ multiplex PCR; the TCRdb copy retains only in-frame clones and omits some. D and trimming were read from the DNA, whereas the V and J calls and clone size are those reported in that table. The sample includes about 230,000 clones, around 83% of them seen just once.

The sequencing sample was made of peripheral blood. The receptor was isolated from a man in his forties or fifties with acute or convalescent COVID-19. The genes are TRBV5-6 and TRBJ2-1; weak D call: TRBD2 (8 bases). CDR3 sequence (DNA): TGTGCCAGCAGCCCCGGGACAGCGGGGGCATACAATGAGCAGTTCTTC. It translates to CASSPGTAGAYNEQFF.